This T cell receptor beta chain was identified in a study of shared clonotypes between healthy human individuals. Study-wide context: Researchers drew samples from a couple of women and a few men aged 18 to 49. Findings and caveats of the study: Investigators collected only blood, and repertoires in tissues likely differ. Unshared clonotypes carried lower generation probabilities than those common to all four donors.

As concerns this clone: Its specificity is unknown.

Each cell subset's genomic DNA was divided evenly among several immunoSEQ plates. Generated by immunoSEQ multiplex PCR, the TCRdb table keeps only in-frame clones and is missing some. In the table there are roughly 2,000,000 clones, over 85% of which are singletons. V dropped 0 bases and J dropped 0; count of bases not matched to a gene: 8. CDR3 length equals 18 residues. Germline assignment: CDR1 LGHNA and CDR2 YSLEER. CD8 cells classed as naive were CD45RO-negative and positively selected for CCR7, excluding terminally differentiated effector memory CD45RA+ cells. Sequences were obtained from naive CD8+ T cells sorted from blood. The receptor was derived from a man younger than 30 in good health. V is TRBV4-3 and J is TRBJ2-1, with 7 positions matching TRBD2. DNA for the CDR3: TGCGCCAGCAGCCAAGAATTAGCGGGCCTAGTCTCCTACAATGAGCAGTTCTTC. As protein: CASSQELAGLVSYNEQFF.